This T cell receptor (beta chain) was observed in a study of T-cell reconstitution after alpha-beta-depleted transplantation in children. By sample share, this clonotype is medium-sized. A library of TCRbeta sequences, prepared with unique molecular identifiers, was generated. One entry per CDR3 protein results from TCRdb running MiXCR on the PCR reads. The data hold fewer than 750,000 distinct CDR3 sequences, with around 27% observed a single time. Germline V gene data show CDR1 as SGHVS and CDR2 as FNYEAQ. Between the trimmed V and J ends, which lost 6 bases and 3 bases, there was a span of 12 bases. This CDR3 is 13 amino acids long.

The input for sequencing was PBMCs, taken before TCRalphabeta/CD19-depleted stem cell transplant. The rearrangement links TRBV7-6 to TRBJ2-7; D is possibly TRBD2 (6 bases). The receptor was isolated from a boy in the first two years of life with Wiskott-Aldrich syndrome, due to receive a stem cell transplant. The CDR3 nucleotides read TGTGCCAGCAGTGCGGGACCCAACTACGAGCAGTACTTC. This translates into CASSAGPNYEQYF.